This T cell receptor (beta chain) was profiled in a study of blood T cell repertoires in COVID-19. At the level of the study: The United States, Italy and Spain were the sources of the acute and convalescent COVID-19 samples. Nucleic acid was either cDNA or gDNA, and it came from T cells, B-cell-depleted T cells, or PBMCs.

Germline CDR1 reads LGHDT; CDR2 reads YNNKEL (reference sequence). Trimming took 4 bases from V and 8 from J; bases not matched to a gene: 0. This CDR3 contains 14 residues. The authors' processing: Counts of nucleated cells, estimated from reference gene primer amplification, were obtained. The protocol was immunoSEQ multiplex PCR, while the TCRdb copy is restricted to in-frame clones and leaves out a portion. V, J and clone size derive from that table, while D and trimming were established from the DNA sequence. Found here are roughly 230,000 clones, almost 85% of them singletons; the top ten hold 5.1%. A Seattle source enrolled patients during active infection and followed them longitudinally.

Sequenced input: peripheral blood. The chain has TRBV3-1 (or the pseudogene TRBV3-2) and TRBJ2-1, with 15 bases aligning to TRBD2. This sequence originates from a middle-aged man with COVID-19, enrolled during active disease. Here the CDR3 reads CASSRTSGGDEQFF. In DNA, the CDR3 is TGTGCCAGCAGCCGGACTAGCGGGGGGGATGAGCAGTTCTTC.